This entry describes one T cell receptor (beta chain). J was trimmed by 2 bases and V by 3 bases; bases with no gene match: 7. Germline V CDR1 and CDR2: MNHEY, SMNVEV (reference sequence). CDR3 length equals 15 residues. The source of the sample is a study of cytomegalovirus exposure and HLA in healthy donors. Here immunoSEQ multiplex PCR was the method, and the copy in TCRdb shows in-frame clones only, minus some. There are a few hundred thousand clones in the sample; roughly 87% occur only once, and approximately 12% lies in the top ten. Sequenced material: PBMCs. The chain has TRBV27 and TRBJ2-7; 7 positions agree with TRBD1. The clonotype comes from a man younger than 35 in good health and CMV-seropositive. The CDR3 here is CASSFSTGLTYEQYF. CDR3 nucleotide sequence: TGTGCCAGCAGTTTCTCGACAGGGCTTACCTACGAGCAGTACTTC.